A selection of T cell receptor beta chains follows, all from one sample in a study of blood T cell repertoires in COVID-19. Assay: immunoSEQ multiplex PCR; the TCRdb copy retains only in-frame clones and omits some. The data hold some 250,000 clones, with roughly 79% observed a single time. Source material: PBMCs or T cells enriched from blood (not recorded which). The receptor set was obtained from a man in his forties who had recovered from COVID-19. CDR3s include the opening cysteine and the closing phenylalanine or tryptophan. A D gene is named only where the DNA matches it firmly. Some rows mark clone size as missing; the rest say once, few, many or name a class of expanded clone.

V,D,size,J,DNA,CDR3
TRBV3-1/TRBV3-2,TRBD1,-,TRBJ1-1,TGTGCCAGCAGCCTCCGGACAGGGCAGGGGTCCACTGAAGCTTTCTTT,CASSLRTGQGSTEAFF
TRBV6-2/TRBV6-3,-,-,TRBJ1-4,TGTGCCAGCAGTTACCGACCGGGACAAATTAATGAAAAACTGTTTTTT,CASSYRPGQINEKLFF
TRBV21-1,-,-,TRBJ2-1,TGTGCCAGCAGCAAAGCGCCGGGGACTATTCCCCCCTCCTACAATGAGCAGTTCTTC,CASSKAPGTIPPSYNEQFF
TRBV7-3,TRBD1,few,TRBJ2-5,TGTGCCAGCAGCCCGGGACAGGGAGAGACCCAGTACTTC,CASSPGQGETQYF
TRBV4-1,-,once,TRBJ2-1,TGCGCCAGCAGCCAAGATTCGACGGGCTCCTACAATGAGCAGTTCTTC,CASSQDSTGSYNEQFF
TRBV5-1,-,-,TRBJ1-1,TGCGCCAGCAGCTTGATCGGTCTGAACACTGAAGCTTTCTTT,CASSLIGLNTEAFF
TRBV5-1,-,few,TRBJ1-1,TGCGCCAGCAGCCCTACACAGGGACAGAACACTGAAGCTTTCTTT,CASSPTQGQNTEAFF
TRBV3-1/TRBV3-2,-,-,TRBJ1-5,TGTGCCAGCAGCCAAGAACCAGGGGCAGGGCAGCCCCAGCATTTT,CASSQEPGAGQPQHF
TRBV2,-,-,TRBJ1-1,TGTGCCGCCAGCCAGCGGGGGATTGGAACTGAAGCTTTCTTT,CAASQRGIGTEAFF
TRBV5-1,-,few,TRBJ2-2,TGCGCCAGCAGCTTGAAACAACCCGCGAACACCGGGGAGCTGTTTTTT,CASSLKQPANTGELFF
TRBV12-5,-,-,TRBJ1-1,TGTGCTAGTGGTTTGGTACTGGCAGACTCCATGAACACTGAAGCTTTCTTT,CASGLVLADSMNTEAFF
TRBV9,-,-,TRBJ2-3,TGTGCCAGCAGCGTAGCCCAACAGTTGGGAGTCACAGATACGCAGTATTTT,CASSVAQQLGVTDTQYF
TRBV11-2,-,-,TRBJ1-6,TGTGCCAGCAGACGCGTGGGGGGGTTGGGGTCACCCCTCCACTTT,CASRRVGGLGSPLHF
TRBV6-5,TRBD1,-,TRBJ1-5,TGTGCCAGCGGATGGACAGGGGAGGAGCCCCAGCATTTT,CASGWTGEEPQHF
TRBV6-1,-,-,TRBJ1-3,TGTGCCAGCAGTGAATGGGGCAGGGCAGGACGTCGGAACACCATATATTTT,CASSEWGRAGRRNTIYF
TRBV6-5,-,-,TRBJ1-2,TGTGCCACCTCCGGGACTGCCTCTAACTATGGCTACACCTTC,CATSGTASNYGYTF
TRBV19,TRBD1,-,TRBJ2-5,TGTGCCAGTAGTATAGATTCCAGGGGGCAGGAGACCCAGTACTTC,CASSIDSRGQETQYF
TRBV5-1,TRBD2,-,TRBJ2-7,TGCGCCAGCAGCGGGCGGGAGGCCTCCTACGAGCAGTACTTC,CASSGREASYEQYF
TRBV19,-,-,TRBJ2-3,TGTGCCAGTAGTGTTACCCGGGACTGGAACACAGATACGCAGTATTTT,CASSVTRDWNTDTQYF
TRBV15,TRBD1,-,TRBJ1-6,TGTGCCACCAGCAGAGATAGGAGGGGGCTATTTTCACCCCTCCACTTT,CATSRDRRGLFSPLHF
TRBV12-3/TRBV12-4,-,-,TRBJ1-5,TGTGCCAGCAGTTTGCCACCGGGGCAGCCCCAGCATTTT,CASSLPPGQPQHF
TRBV7-9,TRBD1,few,TRBJ1-6,TGTGCCAGCAGCCCGTCCCCGGGACAGCTTCCCTCCCTCCACTTT,CASSPSPGQLPSLHF
TRBV12-3/TRBV12-4,-,-,TRBJ1-2,TGTGCCAGCAGTTTTAGCAGGGATAATGGCTACACCTTC,CASSFSRDNGYTF
TRBV24-1,-,-,TRBJ2-5,TGTGCCACCAGTACAATGTTTGGGACCCAGTACTTC,CATSTMFGTQYF
TRBV5-1,TRBD2,-,TRBJ2-4,TGCGCCAGCAGCTCCGAGATTAGCGGGGGGTGGAGAAACATTCAGTACTTC,CASSSEISGGWRNIQYF
TRBV12-5,-,-,TRBJ1-1,TGTGCTAGTGGTTTGGGCCTGACCCGGGACACTGAAGCTTTCTTT,CASGLGLTRDTEAFF
TRBV30,-,few,TRBJ1-1,TGTGCCTGGACCTCAGAACAGGAGACTGAAGCTTTCTTT,CAWTSEQETEAFF
TRBV30,-,once,TRBJ1-3,TGTGCCTGGACCAGGGCACTTCGCAGCTCTGGAAACACCATATATTTT,CAWTRALRSSGNTIYF
TRBV16,TRBD2,once,TRBJ2-1,TGTGCCAGCAGCATAGCTAGCGGAAGCTCCTACAATGAGCAGTTCTTC,CASSIASGSSYNEQFF
TRBV7-3,TRBD1,few,TRBJ2-5,TGTGCCAGCAGCATCGCCGGGACAGGGGAAGAGACCCAGTACTTC,CASSIAGTGEETQYF
TRBV29-1,TRBD2,few,TRBJ2-1,TGCAGCGCCGCTTCCCTAGCGGGGGGGCCTTGGTACAATGAGCAGTTCTTC,CSAASLAGGPWYNEQFF
TRBV19,TRBD1,-,TRBJ1-5,TGTGCCAGTAATTCGGACAGGGCAAATCAGCCCCAGCATTTT,CASNSDRANQPQHF
TRBV11-1,TRBD1,-,TRBJ2-7,TGTGCCAGCAGCTTGGGACAGACCTACGAGCAGTACTTC,CASSLGQTYEQYF
TRBV4-3,-,few,TRBJ2-1,TGCGCCAGCAGCCAAGGGGCACCATACAATGAGCAGTTCTTC,CASSQGAPYNEQFF
TRBV28,-,-,TRBJ2-5,TGTGCCAGCAGTTTTTTGGGGGGCCAAGAGACCCAGTACTTC,CASSFLGGQETQYF